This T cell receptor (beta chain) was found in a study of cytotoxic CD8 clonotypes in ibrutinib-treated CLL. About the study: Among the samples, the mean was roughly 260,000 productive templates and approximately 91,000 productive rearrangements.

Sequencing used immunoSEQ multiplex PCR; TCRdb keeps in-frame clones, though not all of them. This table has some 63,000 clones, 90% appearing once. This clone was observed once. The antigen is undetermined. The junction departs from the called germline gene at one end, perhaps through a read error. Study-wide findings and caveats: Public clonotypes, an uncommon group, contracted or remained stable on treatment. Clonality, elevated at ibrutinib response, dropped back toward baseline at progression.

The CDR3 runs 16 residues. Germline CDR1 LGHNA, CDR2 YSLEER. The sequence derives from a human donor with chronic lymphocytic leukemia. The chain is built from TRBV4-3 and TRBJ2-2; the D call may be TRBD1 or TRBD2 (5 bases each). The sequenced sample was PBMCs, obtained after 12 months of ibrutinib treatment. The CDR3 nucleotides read TGCGCCAGCAGCCCACACTTGGGACCCAGTGACCGGGGAGCTGTTTTT. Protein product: CASSPHLGPSDRGAVF.